This is a list of T cell receptor beta chains from one sample in a study of T cells in tumors after PD-1 blockade. Method: immunoSEQ multiplex PCR; TCRdb's copy keeps in-frame clones and lacks some. The data show 7,000 to 8,500 clones, with about three fifths seen just once and roughly 13% held by the top ten. The specimen was tumor tissue, collected after anti-PD-1 treatment. Every receptor here comes from a human donor with basal cell carcinoma. Both conserved end residues are part of each CDR3. The D gene is left open where the match is weak. The size field is filled for only some rows; it gives once, few, many or a size class.

V: TRBV7-2; J: TRBJ2-5; D: TRBD2; size: -; DNA: TGTGCCAGCAGGTCGACTAGCGGGGGGGCCGGAAAGACTCAGTACTTC; CDR3: CASRSTSGGAGKTQYF
V: TRBV3-1/TRBV3-2; J: TRBJ1-5; D: -; size: -; DNA: TGTGCCAGCAGCCAAGATACGACTCGGGGCCAGCCCCAGCATTTT; CDR3: CASSQDTTRGQPQHF
V: TRBV19; J: TRBJ1-2; D: -; size: -; DNA: TGTGCCAGTAGTATCGAAGCTTATTGGGACACCTTCTATGGCTACACCTTC; CDR3: CASSIEAYWDTFYGYTF
V: TRBV5-4; J: TRBJ1-3; D: -; size: -; DNA: TGTGCCAGCAGCTTGGACCAGTACTCTGGAAACACCATATATTTT; CDR3: CASSLDQYSGNTIYF
V: TRBV19; J: TRBJ2-3; D: -; size: -; DNA: TGTGCCAGTAGTTTCGTCGGTGGGGCAGATACGCAGTATTTT; CDR3: CASSFVGGADTQYF
V: TRBV5-6; J: TRBJ2-7; D: TRBD1; size: -; DNA: TGTGCCAGCAGATCACCCGGGACAGCCTACGAGCAGTACTTC; CDR3: CASRSPGTAYEQYF
V: TRBV19; J: TRBJ2-7; D: TRBD1; size: -; DNA: TGTGCCAGTAGTAAGATCGGGACAGCTGAAGAGCAGTACTTC; CDR3: CASSKIGTAEEQYF
V: TRBV6-4; J: TRBJ1-1; D: -; size: large; DNA: TGTGCCAGCAGTGACAAAGGGGCTATTGGGGACACTGAAGCTTTCTTT; CDR3: CASSDKGAIGDTEAFF
V: TRBV30; J: TRBJ1-5; D: -; size: few; DNA: TGTGCCTGGAGTCTCCCGGGACATTATAGCAATCAGCCCCAGCATTTT; CDR3: CAWSLPGHYSNQPQHF
V: TRBV18; J: TRBJ1-1; D: TRBD1; size: -; DNA: TGTGCCAGCTCACCACGGGGGACAGGGCTGAACACTGAAGCTTTCTTT; CDR3: CASSPRGTGLNTEAFF
V: TRBV5-6; J: TRBJ2-7; D: -; size: -; DNA: TGTGCCAGCAGCGCTGGGGCCAGCTTCCCCTACGAGCAGTACTTC; CDR3: CASSAGASFPYEQYF
V: TRBV5-1; J: TRBJ2-1; D: TRBD2; size: -; DNA: TGCGCCAGCAGCTTCTTGGGCGGGGGCTCCTACAATGAGCAGTTCTTC; CDR3: CASSFLGGGSYNEQFF
V: TRBV28; J: TRBJ1-1; D: TRBD1; size: few; DNA: TGTGCCAGCAGTTTGACAGGGGGGCGGACTGAAGCTTTCTTT; CDR3: CASSLTGGRTEAFF
V: TRBV6-5; J: TRBJ2-7; D: -; size: -; DNA: TGTGCCAGCAGTTACCTCGTAATGGACCCACGCGAGCAGTACTTC; CDR3: CASSYLVMDPREQYF
V: TRBV5-5; J: TRBJ2-5; D: -; size: few; DNA: TGTGCCAGCAGCTTGTCGCCCGCGGGTTGGGAGACCCAGTACTTC; CDR3: CASSLSPAGWETQYF
V: TRBV19; J: TRBJ2-7; D: -; size: large; DNA: TGTGCCAGTAGTCGGTCGCAGGAGTACTACGAGCAGTACTTC; CDR3: CASSRSQEYYEQYF
V: TRBV27; J: TRBJ1-6; D: -; size: -; DNA: TGTGCCAGCAATTCGGGAACCTATTCACCCCTCCACTTT; CDR3: CASNSGTYSPLHF
V: TRBV3-1/TRBV3-2; J: TRBJ2-5; D: -; size: -; DNA: TGTGCCAGCAGCCCCGGGACTCAAGAGACCCAGTACTTC; CDR3: CASSPGTQETQYF
V: TRBV5-1; J: TRBJ1-5; D: -; size: few; DNA: TGCGCCAGCAGCTTGTTCGGGGGGGCCGGGCAGCCCCAGCATTTT; CDR3: CASSLFGGAGQPQHF
V: TRBV6-5; J: TRBJ2-2; D: -; size: -; DNA: TGTGCCAGCAGTTACCTTCAGGGATCGAACACCGGGGAGCTGTTTTTT; CDR3: CASSYLQGSNTGELFF
V: TRBV24-1; J: TRBJ2-7; D: TRBD1; size: -; DNA: TGTGCCACCAGTGATTCCGGGACAGAATCCTACGAGCAGTACTTC; CDR3: CATSDSGTESYEQYF
V: TRBV7-9; J: TRBJ2-7; D: TRBD1; size: -; DNA: TGTGCCAGCAGCTTACGACAGGGGGCTTTCGACGAGCAGTACTTC; CDR3: CASSLRQGAFDEQYF
V: TRBV6-5; J: TRBJ2-2; D: -; size: once; DNA: TGTGCCATTAGACAGGGAGGGACCGGGGAGCTGTTTTTT; CDR3: CAIRQGGTGELFF
V: TRBV3-1/TRBV3-2; J: TRBJ2-3; D: TRBD2; size: -; DNA: TGTGCCAGCAGCCTCCGCGGGGGGAGTTCAGATACGCAGTATTTT; CDR3: CASSLRGGSSDTQYF
V: TRBV18; J: TRBJ2-5; D: -; size: -; DNA: TGTGCCAGCTCATCCGGGACACAAGAGACCCAGTACTTC; CDR3: CASSSGTQETQYF
V: TRBV7-6; J: TRBJ1-2; D: -; size: -; DNA: TGTGCCAGCAGCTTAGGTCGGGGCCTTGAGGCCTATGGCTACACCTTC; CDR3: CASSLGRGLEAYGYTF
V: TRBV3-1/TRBV3-2; J: TRBJ2-7; D: -; size: -; DNA: TGTGCCAGCAGCCAAGACAGTACCCCCTCCTACGAGCAGTACTTC; CDR3: CASSQDSTPSYEQYF
V: TRBV6-5; J: TRBJ1-4; D: TRBD1; size: -; DNA: TGTGCCAGCAGTTACGGGCAGGGGGCTTCCAATGAAAAACTGTTTTTT; CDR3: CASSYGQGASNEKLFF
V: TRBV6-6; J: TRBJ1-3; D: -; size: -; DNA: TGTGCCAGCAGTTACGGATGGTCAGCGGGAAACACCATATATTTT; CDR3: CASSYGWSAGNTIYF
V: TRBV5-4; J: TRBJ2-5; D: TRBD2; size: -; DNA: TGTGCCACCCAGCTGCTGGATAGCGGGGGGGAGACCCAGTACTTC; CDR3: CATQLLDSGGETQYF
V: TRBV6-1; J: TRBJ2-7; D: TRBD1; size: -; DNA: TGTGCCAGCAGTGATTTAGGGACAGGGGGATACGAGCAGTACTTC; CDR3: CASSDLGTGGYEQYF
V: TRBV6-5; J: TRBJ1-1; D: -; size: few; DNA: TGTGCCAGCCAGCAAGGGGGTACTGAAGCTTTCTTT; CDR3: CASQQGGTEAFF
V: TRBV5-1; J: TRBJ1-6; D: -; size: once; DNA: TGCGCCAGCAGCTTGGCCTCGGACAGTAATTCACCCCTCCACTTT; CDR3: CASSLASDSNSPLHF
V: TRBV10-3; J: TRBJ1-4; D: -; size: -; DNA: TGTGCCAGCCACAGGGAAGGGGGTGAAAAACTGTTTTTT; CDR3: CASHREGGEKLFF
V: TRBV6-1; J: TRBJ1-6; D: -; size: -; DNA: TGTGCCAGCAGTGAAGATCGGGACGGAAATTCACCCCTCCACTTT; CDR3: CASSEDRDGNSPLHF
V: TRBV19; J: TRBJ2-7; D: TRBD1; size: -; DNA: TGTGCCAGTAGTATTTTAGGGTCTAGGACAGGGCACTACGAGCAGTACTTC; CDR3: CASSILGSRTGHYEQYF
V: TRBV30; J: TRBJ1-1; D: -; size: -; DNA: TGTGCCTGGAGCAAGAGTATGAACACTGAAGCTTTCTTT; CDR3: CAWSKSMNTEAFF
V: TRBV3-1/TRBV3-2; J: TRBJ1-2; D: -; size: once; DNA: TGTGCCAGCAGCCAAGATTCAGTAGCGAGATACTATGGCTACACCTTC; CDR3: CASSQDSVARYYGYTF
V: TRBV6-1; J: TRBJ2-1; D: TRBD1; size: few; DNA: TGTGCCAGCAGTGATTTGGCGCAGGGGGAGAATGAGCAGTTCTTC; CDR3: CASSDLAQGENEQFF
V: TRBV12-3/TRBV12-4; J: TRBJ1-3; D: -; size: large; DNA: TGTGCCAGCACTCCCAGTCTAGGAAACACCATATATTTT; CDR3: CASTPSLGNTIYF